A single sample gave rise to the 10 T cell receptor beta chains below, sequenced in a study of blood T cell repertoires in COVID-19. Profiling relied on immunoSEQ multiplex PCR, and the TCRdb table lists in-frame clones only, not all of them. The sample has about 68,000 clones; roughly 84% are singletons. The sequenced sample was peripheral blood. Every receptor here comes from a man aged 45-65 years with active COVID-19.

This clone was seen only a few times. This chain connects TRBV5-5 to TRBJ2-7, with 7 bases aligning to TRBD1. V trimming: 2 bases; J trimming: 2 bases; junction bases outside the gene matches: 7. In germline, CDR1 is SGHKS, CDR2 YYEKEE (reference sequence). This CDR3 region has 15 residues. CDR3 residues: CASSFATGITYEQYF. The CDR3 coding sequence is TGTGCCAGCAGCTTCGCGACAGGGATCACCTACGAGCAGTACTTC. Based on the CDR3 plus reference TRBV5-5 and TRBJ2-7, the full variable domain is DAGVTQSPTHLIKTRGQQVTLRCSPISGHKSVSWYQQVLGQGPQFIFQYYEKEERGRGNFPDRFSARQFPNYSSELNVNALLLGDSALYLCASSFATGITYEQYFGPGTRLTVT.

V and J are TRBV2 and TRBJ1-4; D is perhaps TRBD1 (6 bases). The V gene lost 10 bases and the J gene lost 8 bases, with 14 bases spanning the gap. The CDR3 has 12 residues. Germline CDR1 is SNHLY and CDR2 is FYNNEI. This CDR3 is CATHRVGEKLFF. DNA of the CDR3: TGTGCCACCCACAGGGTAGGAGAAAAACTGTTTTTT.

The CDR3 region has the DNA TGTGCCAGCAGCTTCCGGACAGCTGGGTGGGAGCTGTTTTTT. Amino acids: CASSFRTAGWELFF. The rearrangement joins TRBV7-9 to TRBJ2-2; possibly TRBD1 for D (6 bases). V was clipped by 3 bases and J by 9 bases, with 14 bases between them. Germline-derived CDR1 and CDR2 are SEHNR and FQNEAQ (reference sequence). This CDR3 has 14 residues.

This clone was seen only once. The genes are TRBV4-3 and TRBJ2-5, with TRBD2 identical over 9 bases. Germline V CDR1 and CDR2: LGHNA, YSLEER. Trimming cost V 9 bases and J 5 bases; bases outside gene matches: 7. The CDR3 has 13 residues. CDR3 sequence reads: CASSLAGGETQYF. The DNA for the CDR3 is TGCGCCAGTTCACTAGCGGGCGGGGAGACCCAGTACTTC.

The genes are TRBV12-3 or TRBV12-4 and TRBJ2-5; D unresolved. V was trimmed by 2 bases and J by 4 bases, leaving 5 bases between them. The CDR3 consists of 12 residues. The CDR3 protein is CASSLLAETQYF. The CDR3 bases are TGTGCCAGCAGTTTATTGGCAGAGACCCAGTACTTC.

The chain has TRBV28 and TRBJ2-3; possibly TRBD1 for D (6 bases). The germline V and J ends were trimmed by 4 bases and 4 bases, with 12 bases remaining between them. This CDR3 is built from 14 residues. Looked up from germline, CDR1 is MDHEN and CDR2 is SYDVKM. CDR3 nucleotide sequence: TGTGCCAGCAGTTCCGTAACAGGGTCAGATACGCAGTATTTT. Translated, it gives CASSSVTGSDTQYF.

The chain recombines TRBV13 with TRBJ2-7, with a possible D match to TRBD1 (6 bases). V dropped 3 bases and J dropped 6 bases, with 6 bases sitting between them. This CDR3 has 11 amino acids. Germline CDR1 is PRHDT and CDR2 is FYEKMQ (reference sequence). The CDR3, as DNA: TGTGCCAGCAGCTTGGGGGCCGAGCAGTACTTC. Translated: CASSLGAEQYF.

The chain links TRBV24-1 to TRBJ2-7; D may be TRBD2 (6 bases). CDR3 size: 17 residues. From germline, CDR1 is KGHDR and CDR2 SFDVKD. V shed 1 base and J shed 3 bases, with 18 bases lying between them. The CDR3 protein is CATSDFNSQEGDYEQYF. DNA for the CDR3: TGTGCCACCAGTGATTTCAATAGTCAGGAGGGCGACTACGAGCAGTACTTC.

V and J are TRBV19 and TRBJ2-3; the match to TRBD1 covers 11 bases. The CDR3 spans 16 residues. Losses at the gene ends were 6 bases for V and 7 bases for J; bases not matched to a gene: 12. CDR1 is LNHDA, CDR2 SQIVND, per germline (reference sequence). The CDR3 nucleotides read TGTGCCAGTAGCCGTAGTATCGGACAGGGGGCAAATACGCAGTATTTT. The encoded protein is CASSRSIGQGANTQYF.

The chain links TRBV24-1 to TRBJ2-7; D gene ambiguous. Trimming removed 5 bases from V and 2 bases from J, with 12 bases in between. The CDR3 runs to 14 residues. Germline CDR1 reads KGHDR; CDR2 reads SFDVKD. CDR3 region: CATSGSVPPYEQYF. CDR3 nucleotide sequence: TGTGCCACCAGTGGGTCGGTTCCCCCCTACGAGCAGTACTTC.